This record covers a single T cell receptor beta chain. Original handling: Researchers report that nucleated cell counts were estimated from reference gene primer amplification. Here immunoSEQ multiplex PCR was the method, and the copy in TCRdb shows in-frame clones only, minus some. V and J calls and clone size are copied from that table; D and trimming were computed from the DNA. The data contain about 140,000 clones, over 70% of them singletons. The source of the sample is a study of blood T cell repertoires in COVID-19. In the study overall: PBMCs, B-cell-depleted T cells, or T cells were the source of the cDNA or gDNA that made up the material.

Germline V gives CDR1 MNHEY, CDR2 SVGAGI. V dropped 5 bases and J dropped 3 bases, with 11 bases sitting between them. This CDR3 contains 13 residues. This chain links TRBV6-5 with TRBJ2-7, with D perhaps matching TRBD2 (6 bases). The clonotype originates from a woman aged 55-69 years with acute or convalescent COVID-19. The specimen was peripheral blood. The CDR3 region has the DNA TGTGCCAGCAGTAGGGGACTTTTCTACGAGCAGTACTTC. Translating it yields CASSRGLFYEQYF.